This T cell receptor beta chain was found in a study of T cells expressing NK-cell markers. CDR3 length: 16 residues. Per germline, CDR1 SGHRS and CDR2 YFSETQ. UMIs accompanied the 5'RACE template switching by which TCR beta cDNA was made. TCRdb reprocessed the 5' RACE reads and keeps a single row for each CDR3 protein, giving no DNA. The table for this sample gives about 540,000 distinct CDR3 sequences. Sample: blood T cells: a sorted CD56 or NKG2C T cell subset, CD4+ or CD8+ T cells, or bulk PBMC T cells (not recorded which). The rearrangement links TRBV5-1 to TRBJ2-6. The sequence came from a man younger than 35 in good health. The CDR3 here is CASSFPSSSGANVLTF. Together with reference TRBV5-1 and TRBJ2-6, the CDR3 gives the full variable domain: KAGVTQTPRYLIKTRGQQVTLSCSPISGHRSVSWYQQTPGQGLQFLFEYFSETQRNKGNFPGRFSGRQFSNSRSEMNVSTLELGDSALYLCASSFPSSSGANVLTFGAGSRLTVL.